The 2 T cell receptor beta chains presented below share a single source sample, sequenced in a study of cytomegalovirus exposure and HLA in healthy donors. Sequenced by immunoSEQ multiplex PCR; TCRdb stores in-frame clones only, minus some. The sample holds approximately 150,000 clones, about 89% seen once. Sequenced input: PBMCs. All receptors derive from a man aged 18 to 30 in good health and CMV-seropositive.

CDR3: CASSPQGATFGNTIYF. In DNA form, the CDR3 reads TGTGCCAGCTCACCACAGGGGGCTACATTTGGAAACACCATATATTTT. V is TRBV18 and J is TRBJ1-3; TRBD1 aligns across 7 bases. The CDR3 runs to 16 residues. V gave up 1 base and J gave up 3 bases; unmatched junction bases: 6. The V gene's germline CDR1 is KGHSH and CDR2 LQKENI.

The chain links TRBV29-1 to TRBJ1-2; no firm D call. There are 13 residues in the CDR3. V lost 0 bases to trimming and J lost 1 base, with 6 bases between them. Germline CDR1 and CDR2: SQVTM and ANQGSEA. The CDR3 region is CSVEDGDNYGYTF. DNA of the CDR3: TGCAGCGTTGAAGACGGTGATAACTATGGCTACACCTTC.